The 29 T cell receptor beta chains below were found in one sample sequenced in a study of long-term antiretroviral therapy in people with HIV (dated by TCRdb to between 2022 and 2023). The immunoSEQ hsTCRB v3.0 assay was used at survey level resolution to sequence the TRB variable region. Not all clones reach the TCRdb copy of this immuneACCESS table, which keeps in-frame sequences only. Checked studies attribute under half of the gap to unresolved V genes and leave the rest unexplained. The sample has some 8,900 clones on record, roughly 70% of them singletons. Of the sample, over 20% is held by the ten largest clones. The sample consisted of unsorted PBMCs, taken 1.8 years before starting antiretroviral therapy. These receptors all come from a man in his forties with HIV.

This chain joins TRBV7-9 and TRBJ2-7; TRBD1 matches at 8 bases. Per the germline V gene, CDR1 is SEHNR and CDR2 is FQNEAQ (reference sequence). The CDR3 sequence is 16 residues long. V was clipped by 5 bases and J by 2 bases; unmatched bases: 11. The CDR3 spells CASSRPDRDVTYEQYF. CDR3 DNA: TGTGCCAGCAGCCGACCGGACAGGGACGTTACCTACGAGCAGTACTTC.

V and J are TRBV19 and TRBJ1-1, with TRBD1 identical over 8 bases. The CDR3 loop spans 13 amino acids. CDR1 is LNHDA, CDR2 SQIVND, per germline (reference sequence). Germline trimming cut 7 bases from V and 5 bases from J; bases unmatched to any gene: 6. CDR3: CASTPRGRTEAFF. The CDR3 bases are TGTGCCAGTACCCCCAGGGGGCGGACTGAAGCTTTCTTT.

CDR3 nucleotide sequence: TGCGCCAGCAGCTTTATTAGCGGGGCAACAGATACGCAGTATTTT. Protein sequence: CASSFISGATDTQYF. The chain has TRBV5-1 and TRBJ2-3, with TRBD2 identical over 8 bases. V lost 2 bases, J lost 3 bases, and 5 bases stayed unmatched. The germline V gene encodes CDR1 SGHRS and CDR2 YFSETQ. The CDR3 is 15 amino acids.

This chain connects TRBV14 to TRBJ1-1; maybe TRBD1 (6 bases). V lost 6 bases, J lost 5 bases, and 10 bases lay in between. CDR1 and CDR2 from the germline V gene are SGHDN and FVKESK. This CDR3 has 12 amino acids. The CDR3 region is CASSKGGTEAFF. The CDR3 DNA sequence: TGTGCCAGCAGTAAGGGGGGGACTGAAGCTTTCTTT.

The chain couples TRBV4-1 to TRBJ1-3; D ambiguous. Germline V gene sequence: CDR1 MGHRA, CDR2 YSYEKL. V dropped 0 bases and J dropped 0 bases, with 6 bases sitting between them. The CDR3 spans 15 residues. The chain's CDR3 is CASSQDRSSGNTIYF. The CDR3 DNA reads as TGCGCCAGCAGCCAAGACAGGAGCTCTGGAAACACCATATATTTT.

The rearrangement uses TRBV5-6 and TRBJ1-2, with D unresolved. The V end lost 6 bases, the J end lost 4 bases, and 16 bases lay between the germline ends. This CDR3 is 14 amino acids long. Germline lookup yields CDR1 SGHDT and CDR2 YYEEEE. CDR3 in DNA: TGTGCCAGCACCCGGAAGGGCGGCGCCTATGGCTACACCTTC. It encodes CASTRKGGAYGYTF.

J is TRBJ1-5 and V is TRBV19, with D unclear. CDR3 length: 16 amino acids. Germline assignment: CDR1 LNHDA and CDR2 SQIVND (reference sequence). Trimming took off 5 bases at V and 3 bases at J, with 17 bases between the two ends. CDR3 sequence: CASSSITGLINQPQHF. For the CDR3, the DNA is TGTGCCAGTAGTTCTATCACTGGACTTATCAATCAGCCCCAGCATTTT.

The CDR3 loop is CASSHSMPGQLVYEQYF. The CDR3 nucleotides read TGTGCCAGCAGCCATAGTATGCCGGGACAGCTTGTTTACGAGCAGTACTTC. The V gene is TRBV14, the J gene TRBJ2-7, with 7 bases that match TRBD1. From germline, CDR1 is SGHDN and CDR2 FVKESK. The CDR3 is 17 amino acids. Trimming removed 3 bases from V and 4 bases from J; junction bases left unmatched: 15.

The chain uses TRBV5-1 and TRBJ1-6; tentative D call: TRBD1 (5 bases). The V and J ends lost 4 bases and 6 bases respectively, with 20 bases between them. The length of the CDR3 is 17 residues. The germline CDR1 and CDR2 sequences are SGHRS and YFSETQ. The CDR3 sequence: CASSRRDGGMSNSPLHF. CDR3 in DNA: TGCGCCAGCAGCCGTCGGGACGGAGGGATGTCTAATTCACCCCTCCACTTT.

The chain couples TRBV5-6 to TRBJ2-1; D call uncertain. The CDR3 covers 15 residues. Trimming stripped 2 bases from V and 0 bases from J, with 9 bases between. Germline V gene lookup returns CDR1 SGHDT and CDR2 YYEEEE. CDR3: CASSFRFSSYNEQFF. DNA of the CDR3: TGTGCCAGCAGCTTTAGGTTTAGCTCCTACAATGAGCAGTTCTTC. Full variable domain (rest looked up from reference TRBV5-6 and TRBJ2-1): DAGVTQSPTHLIKTRGQQVTLRCSPKSGHDTVSWYQQALGQGPQFIFQYYEEEERQRGNFPDRFSGHQFPNYSSELNVNALLLGDSALYLCASSFRFSSYNEQFFGPGTRLTVL.

The chain couples TRBV13 to TRBJ1-1; perhaps TRBD1 as D (6 bases). The V gene's germline CDR1 is PRHDT and CDR2 FYEKMQ (reference sequence). Trimming removed 2 bases from V and 2 bases from J, with 12 bases in between. CDR3 length: 15 amino acids. In nucleotides, the CDR3 is TGTGCCAGCAGCTTACAGGGACAAACAAACACTGAAGCTTTCTTT. It translates to CASSLQGQTNTEAFF.

The genes are TRBV4-1 and TRBJ1-5; D is possibly TRBD1 (5 bases). Deletions cut 1 base from V and 6 bases from J, with 13 bases between. Germline V gene sequence: CDR1 MGHRA, CDR2 YSYEKL. CDR3 length equals 15 residues. As DNA, the CDR3 is TGCGCCAGCAGCCAAGTCCTCCAGGGTAGTCAGCCCCAGCATTTT. It codes for CASSQVLQGSQPQHF.

The V call is TRBV10-2, the J call TRBJ1-2; a possible D gene is TRBD1 (6 bases). This CDR3 region has 15 residues. Germline CDR1 WSHSY, CDR2 SAAADI. The V end was cut by 5 bases, the J end by 4 bases, with 17 bases between. CDR3 sequence: CASSPRGGGGYGYTF. The CDR3 nucleotides read TGCGCCAGCAGTCCCCGAGGGGGGGGCGGCTATGGCTACACCTTC.

This clone was found once. This sequence joins TRBV19 and TRBJ1-1; D call uncertain. V shed 0 bases and J shed 5 bases, with 13 bases lying between them. The CDR3 loop spans 15 amino acids. Germline assignment: CDR1 LNHDA and CDR2 SQIVND (reference sequence). The CDR3 DNA sequence: TGTGCCAGTAGTATAGACCCGGGTCCAAGGACTGAAGCTTTCTTT. Its translation: CASSIDPGPRTEAFF.

The gene calls are TRBV9 and TRBJ2-1, with 7 bases lining up with TRBD2. This CDR3 has 15 amino acids. Looked up from germline, CDR1 is SGDLS and CDR2 is YYNGEE. V lost 0 bases, J lost 4 bases, and 4 bases stayed unmatched. DNA for the CDR3: TGTGCCAGCAGCGTAGGTGGGGGGGGGTACAATGAGCAGTTCTTC. It yields the protein CASSVGGGGYNEQFF.

This chain joins TRBV28 and TRBJ1-5; 11 bases are a match to TRBD1. With V trimmed by 5 bases and J by 7 bases, 10 bases remained unmatched. This CDR3 region has 16 residues. In germline, CDR1 is MDHEN, CDR2 SYDVKM. The CDR3 is CASSTPGDRGVQPQHF. The DNA for the CDR3 is TGTGCCAGCAGTACCCCCGGGGACAGGGGGGTCCAGCCCCAGCATTTT.

V and J are TRBV6-5 and TRBJ2-3; D is uncertain. Germline V gives CDR1 MNHEY, CDR2 SVGAGI. The CDR3 sequence is 13 residues long. Between the trimmed V and J ends, which lost 2 bases and 4 bases, there was a span of 7 bases. Here the CDR3 DNA reads TGTGCCAGCAGTTACCTCCCCGCAGATACGCAGTATTTT. Translated, it gives CASSYLPADTQYF.

V usage is TRBV19 and J usage is TRBJ2-7, with a possible D match to TRBD1 (6 bases). Germline V gene sequence: CDR1 LNHDA, CDR2 SQIVND (reference sequence). The CDR3 totals 16 residues. The germline V and J ends were trimmed by 5 bases and 2 bases, with 19 bases remaining between them. CDR3 in amino acids: CASSRRGISAAYEQYF. The CDR3 nucleotides are TGTGCCAGTAGTCGAAGGGGGATAAGTGCTGCCTACGAGCAGTACTTC.

The gene calls are TRBV5-5 and TRBJ2-3; D unresolved. V lost 1 base and J 0 bases, leaving 6 bases between the germline ends. CDR1 SGHKS and CDR2 YYEKEE come from the germline V gene (reference sequence). The CDR3 consists of 14 residues. The CDR3 here is CASSLLPSTDTQYF. In nucleotides, the CDR3 is TGTGCCAGCAGCTTGCTTCCTAGCACAGATACGCAGTATTTT.

The gene calls are TRBV5-1 and TRBJ1-2, with 7 bases identical to TRBD1. The J segment lost 3 bases and the V segment lost 4 bases, leaving 9 bases of the junction unmatched. Germline CDR1 reads SGHRS; CDR2 reads YFSETQ. The CDR3 loop spans 15 amino acids. The CDR3 nucleotides read TGCGCCAGCAGCGAAGGCTTCGGGACAGACTATGGCTACACCTTC. Its translation: CASSEGFGTDYGYTF.

This sequence joins TRBV6-5 and TRBJ1-1; no clear D. The CDR3 length is 13 residues. Germline V lookup: CDR1 MNHEY, CDR2 SVGAGI. V lost 2 bases and J 5 bases, leaving 9 bases between the germline ends. DNA of the CDR3: TGTGCCAGCAGTTACCGGGTAGGAACTGAAGCTTTCTTT. As protein: CASSYRVGTEAFF.

The V and J genes are TRBV5-6 and TRBJ1-1; D not resolved. Germline V CDR1 and CDR2: SGHDT, YYEEEE. Trimming cost V 4 bases and J 1 base, with 14 bases left between them. This CDR3 spans 15 amino acids. The CDR3 is CASSPLGGRNTEAFF. In nucleotides, the CDR3 is TGTGCCAGCAGCCCCCTGGGCGGGAGGAACACTGAAGCTTTCTTT.

V is TRBV27 and J is TRBJ1-1, with no clear D. This CDR3 is 15 amino acids long. Per the germline V gene, CDR1 is MNHEY and CDR2 is SMNVEV (reference sequence). Trimming removed 0 bases at V and 0 bases at J, with 8 bases between. The CDR3 nucleotides are TGTGCCAGCAGTTTATCGCCGGGGTTGAACACTGAAGCTTTCTTT. It encodes CASSLSPGLNTEAFF.

This clone was observed a single time. The rearrangement joins TRBV5-1 to TRBJ2-4; 7 nucleotides align to TRBD1. Germline trimming cut 4 bases from V and 5 bases from J; bases unmatched to any gene: 9. Germline V gene data show CDR1 as SGHRS and CDR2 as YFSETQ. The CDR3 covers 15 residues. The CDR3 nucleotides read TGCGCCAGCAGCCGGGACAGCTCACAAGAAAACATTCAGTACTTC. Its translation is CASSRDSSQENIQYF.

CDR3 sequence (DNA): TGTGCCAGCTCACCGGGTGAAGAGCAGTTCTTC. Translated: CASSPGEEQFF. The V call is TRBV18, the J call TRBJ2-1; D not resolved. V shed 3 bases and J shed 10 bases, with 7 bases lying between them. The CDR3 is made up of 11 amino acids. Per germline, CDR1 KGHSH and CDR2 LQKENI.

The chain recombines TRBV7-9 with TRBJ2-7; possibly TRBD1 or TRBD2 for D (5 bases each). Germline lookup yields CDR1 SEHNR and CDR2 FQNEAQ (reference sequence). This CDR3 has 14 amino acids. V was trimmed by 4 bases and J by 10 bases, leaving 20 bases between them. The CDR3 spells CASSSDVPGAAQYF. The CDR3 DNA reads as TGTGCCAGCAGCTCGGACGTACCCGGGGCGGCTCAGTACTTC.

V usage is TRBV6-4 and J usage is TRBJ2-5, with 8 bases fitting TRBD1. This CDR3 contains 17 residues. Germline V gives CDR1 MRHNA, CDR2 SNTAGT. V gave up 7 bases and J gave up 5 bases; unmatched junction bases: 18. The CDR3 spells CASIRPDRQGSWETQYF. CDR3 nucleotide sequence: TGTGCCAGCATCCGACCTGATCGACAGGGGAGCTGGGAGACCCAGTACTTC.

V gene TRBV5-4 combines with J gene TRBJ1-3; D not resolved. CDR1 and CDR2 (germline): SGHNT, YYREEE (reference sequence). The germline V and J ends were trimmed by 0 bases and 0 bases, with 10 bases remaining between them. This CDR3 is built from 16 residues. CDR3 amino acids: CASSLGQANSGNTIYF. CDR3 coding DNA: TGTGCCAGCAGCTTGGGGCAGGCCAACTCTGGAAACACCATATATTTT.

The V call is TRBV10-2, the J call TRBJ2-1; 8 bases agree with TRBD2. V shed 9 bases and J 4 bases; nucleotides not matched to a gene: 11. This CDR3 has 15 residues. Germline V gives CDR1 WSHSY, CDR2 SAAADI. DNA for the CDR3: TGCGCCAGTCTCAACCCGGGACTAGGATACAATGAGCAGTTCTTC. It specifies CASLNPGLGYNEQFF.